This T cell receptor beta chain is from a study of technical replicates of blood from a few donors (dated by TCRdb to between 2016 and 2019). Libraries came from the immunoSEQ multiplex PCR assay. The source is immuneACCESS, and TCRdb retained only in-frame sequences with V and J called. Part of the clones is not carried over; for the studies checked, unresolved V genes explain less than half of this, and the remainder is unexplained. Within this sample are 65,000 to 80,000 clones, with roughly 98% of them counted one time only. The ten largest account for roughly 0.2% of the sample. Clipping removes 5 bases from V and 6 bases from J, with 13 as the unmatched junction base count. CDR1 and CDR2 (MDHEN, SYDVKM) derive from the germline V gene. The CDR3, from cysteine to phenylalanine, totals 16 residues. This entry keeps only the CDR3 DNA: 48 bases, framed from base 1. About this clone: The clone's antigen remains unknown. No base quality values were provided; no much bigger clone lies one nucleotide off.

The specimen was T cells isolated from PBMCs. The sequence came from a human donor in good health. This sequence uses TRBV28 and TRBJ1-5, and 7 junctional nucleotides match TRBD1. In nucleotide form, the sequence is TGTGCCAGCAGTCTCACTATAACAGGGGTGCGTCAGCCCCAGCATTTT. The translation is CASSLTITGVRQPQHF.